This entry lists 26 T cell receptor beta chains sequenced from one sample in a study of blood T cell repertoires in COVID-19. Sequenced by immunoSEQ multiplex PCR; TCRdb stores in-frame clones only, minus some. The sample records around 300,000 clones, about 85% being singletons. Material for sequencing was peripheral blood. The receptors come from a woman aged 45 to 65 with active or convalescent COVID-19.

The J gene is TRBJ1-2, the V gene TRBV5-8, with D perhaps TRBD1 (5 bases). V lost 0 bases, J lost 4 bases, and 16 bases lay in between. In germline, CDR1 is SGHTS, CDR2 YDEGEE. The CDR3 sequence is 16 residues long. The CDR3 nucleotides are TGTGCCAGCAGCTTGGCCCTACTGCGGACATCCTATGGCTACACCTTC. It specifies CASSLALLRTSYGYTF. The variable domain in full, with the rest retrieved from reference TRBV5-8 and TRBJ1-2, is EAGVTQSPTHLIKTRGQQATLRCSPISGHTSVYWYQQALGLGLQFLLWYDEGEERNRGNFPPRFSGRQFPNYSSELNVNALELEDSALYLCASSLALLRTSYGYTFGSGTRLTVV.

This chain uses TRBV4-1 with TRBJ2-1; the D gene is possibly TRBD2 (6 bases). CDR1 and CDR2 (germline): MGHRA, YSYEKL. The ends were cut back, 0 bases at V and 7 bases at J, with 13 bases in the middle. The CDR3 has 15 residues. The CDR3 sequence: CASSQDRLGGNEQFF. The CDR3 region has the DNA TGCGCCAGCAGCCAAGACCGACTGGGGGGAAATGAGCAGTTCTTC.

The V gene is TRBV2, the J gene TRBJ2-7; 8 bases are shared with TRBD1. J was trimmed by 6 bases and V by 7 bases; bases with no gene match: 8. The germline V gene encodes CDR1 SNHLY and CDR2 FYNNEI. There are 13 residues in the CDR3. The CDR3 spells CASTRDRSVEQYF. The CDR3 DNA reads as TGTGCCAGCACCCGGGACAGGTCGGTCGAGCAGTACTTC.

V and J are TRBV28 and TRBJ2-5, with 7 bases matching TRBD2. The V gene end was trimmed by 7 bases and the J gene end by 7 bases; junction bases not matched to a gene: 12. Germline V gives CDR1 MDHEN, CDR2 SYDVKM. The length of the CDR3 is 14 residues. This chain's CDR3 is CASTLSGGYGTQYF. CDR3 nucleotide sequence: TGTGCCAGCACCTTGTCGGGAGGTTATGGGACCCAGTACTTC. The entire variable domain, with the rest obtained from reference TRBV28 and TRBJ2-5, is as follows: DVKVTQSSRYLVKRTGEKVFLECVQDMDHENMFWYRQDPGLGLRLIYFSYDVKMKEKGDIPEGYSVSREKKERFSLILESASTNQTSMYLCASTLSGGYGTQYFGPGTRLLVL.

The rearrangement joins TRBV24-1 to TRBJ2-4; D is possibly TRBD2 (6 bases). This CDR3 contains 13 residues. Between the trimmed V and J ends, which lost 5 bases and 6 bases, there was a span of 10 bases. Germline lookup yields CDR1 KGHDR and CDR2 SFDVKD. Written as DNA, the CDR3 is TGTGCCACCAGTGGTCGGGACTCAAACATTCAGTACTTC. Translating it yields CATSGRDSNIQYF.

V gene TRBV19 combines with J gene TRBJ1-3; 9 nucleotides match TRBD1. Germline-derived CDR1 and CDR2 are LNHDA and SQIVND (reference sequence). This CDR3 contains 15 residues. With 6 bases clipped from V and 0 bases from J, the junction kept 3 bases outside the gene matches. The CDR3 DNA sequence: TGTGCCAGTAGGGGGACAGGGACCTCTGGAAACACCATATATTTT. Translated, it gives CASRGTGTSGNTIYF.

The CDR3 sequence is CASSLAGVVLSTDTQYF. CDR3 nucleotides: TGTGCCAGCAGTCTAGCGGGGGTTGTCCTTAGCACAGATACGCAGTATTTT. The chain employs TRBV6-6 and TRBJ2-3; 10 bases match TRBD2. J was trimmed by 0 bases and V by 5 bases; bases with no gene match: 8. The germline CDR1 and CDR2 sequences are MNHNY and SVGAGI (reference sequence). The CDR3 is 17 residues long.

The CDR3 DNA reads as TGCGCCAGCAGTCAGCCTAACCCGGGACAGGGATATAATTCACCCCTCCACTTT. Amino acids: CASSQPNPGQGYNSPLHF. This chain links TRBV23-1 with TRBJ1-6; 9 nucleotides agree with TRBD1. TRBV23-1 counts as an open reading frame of uncertain function. V trimming: 3 bases; J trimming: 4 bases; junction bases outside the gene matches: 10. The CDR3 has 18 amino acids.

This rearrangement joins TRBV2 to TRBJ1-2, with unresolved D. Per germline, CDR1 SNHLY and CDR2 FYNNEI. With 1 base removed from V and 5 bases from J, the gap between germline ends came to 8 bases. The CDR3 loop spans 13 amino acids. This CDR3 is CASSEGLRYGYTF. The CDR3 DNA reads TGTGCCAGCAGTGAAGGTCTGAGATATGGCTACACCTTC.

This chain joins TRBV18 and TRBJ2-3; D is unresolved. Germline-derived CDR1 and CDR2 are KGHSH and LQKENI. V was clipped by 3 bases and J by 0 bases, with 4 bases between them. This CDR3 comprises 13 residues. CDR3 in amino acids: CASSPTSTDTQYF. Here the CDR3 DNA reads TGTGCCAGCTCACCTACTAGCACAGATACGCAGTATTTT.

The chain combines TRBV28 with TRBJ2-7; 7 bases fit TRBD1. The CDR3 runs to 15 residues. Trimming at V came to 6 bases and at J to 3 bases, leaving 11 bases not matched to a gene. Germline V gives CDR1 MDHEN, CDR2 SYDVKM. The CDR3 is CASRSTGSLYYEQYF. The CDR3 DNA follows: TGTGCCAGCAGATCGACAGGGAGTCTCTACTACGAGCAGTACTTC.

V and J are TRBV5-1 and TRBJ1-1, with 11 bases that match TRBD1. V lost 1 base and J lost 2; bases outside the gene matches: 7. The germline V gene has CDR1 SGHRS and CDR2 YFSETQ. The length of the CDR3 is 17 residues. CDR3 nucleotides: TGCGCCAGCAGCTTGTTGGGACAGGGGGTCTCCAACACTGAAGCTTTCTTT. Its translation is CASSLLGQGVSNTEAFF.

This CDR3 reads CASSWTGVHEQFF. CDR3 DNA sequence: TGTGCCAGCAGCTGGACAGGGGTCCATGAGCAGTTCTTC. The chain recombines TRBV6-4 with TRBJ2-1, with TRBD1 identical over 9 bases. CDR1 is MRHNA, CDR2 SNTAGT, per germline. The CDR3 totals 13 residues. The junction had 5 bases not matched to a gene; V was cut back by 6 bases and J by 8 bases.

Here the CDR3 DNA reads TGTGCCAGCAGTGAGACTAGCGGGGAGGGTAGCGGGCAGTTCTTC. It encodes CASSETSGEGSGQFF. The chain combines TRBV2 with TRBJ2-1; 11 bases map to TRBD2. V shed 3 bases, J shed 12 bases, and the junction held 10 bases outside the gene matches. Looked up from germline, CDR1 is SNHLY and CDR2 is FYNNEI. CDR3 length equals 15 residues.

The chain employs TRBV5-4 and TRBJ1-2; tentatively, D is TRBD1 (6 bases). Germline V lookup: CDR1 SGHNT, CDR2 YYREEE (reference sequence). The CDR3 is 14 amino acids. The germline V and J ends were trimmed by 4 bases and 0 bases, with 10 bases remaining between them. CDR3 coding DNA: TGTGCCAGCAGCGCGGACAGAGCTAACTATGGCTACACCTTC. This sequence encodes CASSADRANYGYTF.

Written as DNA, the CDR3 is TGTGCCAGCAGCTTAGCCAAGAACACCGGGGAGCTGTTTTTT. Protein sequence: CASSLAKNTGELFF. The J gene is TRBJ2-2, the V gene TRBV7-8; D gene ambiguous. The germline V and J ends were trimmed by 0 bases and 1 base, with 3 bases remaining between them. Germline lookup yields CDR1 SGHVS and CDR2 FQNEAQ. The CDR3 runs 14 residues.

The chain employs TRBV15 and TRBJ1-1; D perhaps matches TRBD1 (6 bases). Trimming left V 3 bases short and J 3 bases short, with 14 bases between. From germline, CDR1 is LNHNV and CDR2 YYDKDF (reference sequence). The CDR3 extends over 15 amino acids. The CDR3 DNA follows: TGTGCCACCAGCAGGTCGTCCAGGGGTCACACTGAAGCTTTCTTT. Protein: CATSRSSRGHTEAFF.

J is TRBJ2-3 and V is TRBV10-2; 13 nucleotides agree with TRBD2. The CDR3 totals 16 residues. V was pared by 11 bases and J by 2 bases, with 10 bases of the junction left unmatched. Germline V gene sequence: CDR1 WSHSY, CDR2 SAAADI. This chain's CDR3 is CALQTGTSGNTDTQYF. The CDR3 bases are TGCGCCCTCCAGACCGGGACTAGCGGGAACACAGATACGCAGTATTTT.

The rearrangement joins TRBV7-9 to TRBJ2-1, with D hard to call. Trimming pared 5 bases from V and 3 bases from J, leaving 8 bases between. Germline V gene lookup returns CDR1 SEHNR and CDR2 FQNEAQ (reference sequence). CDR3 size: 13 residues. CDR3 in amino acids: CASSSDGYNEQFF. The CDR3, as DNA: TGTGCCAGCAGCAGCGACGGCTACAATGAGCAGTTCTTC. The full variable domain, its missing parts supplied by reference TRBV7-9 and TRBJ2-1, is DTGVSQNPRHKITKRGQNVTFRCDPISEHNRLYWYRQTLGQGPEFLTYFQNEAQLEKSRLLSDRFSAERPKGSFSTLEIQRTEQGDSAMYLCASSSDGYNEQFFGPGTRLTVL.

J is TRBJ2-7 and V is TRBV5-1, with 7 bases matching TRBD2. The CDR3 spans 14 residues. Germline V gene data show CDR1 as SGHRS and CDR2 as YFSETQ. V gave up 0 bases and J gave up 2 bases; unmatched junction bases: 2. The DNA of the CDR3 is TGCGCCAGCAGCTTGGGGGGGACTACCTACGAGCAGTACTTC. Translation: CASSLGGTTYEQYF.

The CDR3 DNA reads as TGTGCCAGCAGCCGGGGGTTAGCTAATGAAAAACTGTTTTTT. Amino acids: CASSRGLANEKLFF. The gene calls are TRBV28 and TRBJ1-4; maybe TRBD1 (5 bases). CDR1 is MDHEN and CDR2 is SYDVKM in the germline V gene. The CDR3 consists of 14 residues. V lost 6 bases and J lost 3, with 11 bases in between. Drawing the rest from reference TRBV28 and TRBJ1-4, the complete variable domain is DVKVTQSSRYLVKRTGEKVFLECVQDMDHENMFWYRQDPGLGLRLIYFSYDVKMKEKGDIPEGYSVSREKKERFSLILESASTNQTSMYLCASSRGLANEKLFFGSGTQLSVL.

In nucleotides, the CDR3 is TGTGCCACCAGTGACGGCGGCGCGCAGTTCTTC. Protein: CATSDGGAQFF. V usage is TRBV24-1 and J usage is TRBJ2-1; D ambiguous. The germline gives CDR1 KGHDR, CDR2 SFDVKD. V lost 4 bases, J lost 12 bases, and 9 bases lay in between. The CDR3 is made up of 11 amino acids.

Remarks on this clone: This sample also contains other DNA sequences that code for the same CDR3. The chain employs TRBV5-1 and TRBJ2-3; 8 bases agree with TRBD1. Losses at the gene ends were 5 bases for V and 1 base for J; bases not matched to a gene: 6. The CDR3 spans 15 residues. Germline assignment: CDR1 SGHRS and CDR2 YFSETQ. The DNA for the CDR3 is TGCGCCAGCAGTTCGACAGGGGAGGGCACAGATACGCAGTATTTT. This encodes CASSSTGEGTDTQYF.

The chain employs TRBV4-1 and TRBJ2-1, with TRBD2 matching 7 bases. This CDR3 region has 14 residues. The ends lost 3 bases at V and 6 bases at J; junction bases unmatched: 5. The germline V gene encodes CDR1 MGHRA and CDR2 YSYEKL. In DNA, the CDR3 is TGCGCCAGCAGCCACCCGGGGAGGGTCAATGAGCAGTTCTTC. Protein: CASSHPGRVNEQFF.

This clone was observed a single time. The chain carries TRBV27 and TRBJ2-7, with D perhaps matching TRBD1 (6 bases). This CDR3 has 13 amino acids. From germline, CDR1 is MNHEY and CDR2 SMNVEV (reference sequence). V lost 5 bases and J 6 bases, leaving 14 bases between the germline ends. The CDR3 loop is CASSLDRLGEQYF. In nucleotides, the CDR3 is TGTGCCAGCAGTCTCGACAGGCTGGGCGAGCAGTACTTC.

The chain has TRBV11-2 and TRBJ1-3; 7 bases are shared with TRBD1. V gave up 4 bases and J gave up 4 bases; unmatched junction bases: 7. Germline V lookup: CDR1 SGHAT, CDR2 FQNNGV. The CDR3 runs 15 residues. The CDR3 loop is CASSSTGRRGNTIYF. CDR3 bases: TGTGCCAGCAGCTCGACAGGGAGGAGGGGAAACACCATATATTTT.